This entry describes one T cell receptor beta chain. A much more abundant neighbour one base away suggests this may be a read error. CDR1 MGHDK and CDR2 SYGVNS come from the germline V gene. V was clipped by 5 bases and J by 2 bases, with 10 bases between them. CDR3 size: 14 residues. The data originate from a study of Graves' ophthalmopathy and Graves' hyperthyroidism. Study details: The authors collected peripheral blood at initial diagnosis, before any treatment.

Scientists amplified the TCR beta CDR3 regions from RNA transcripts. First-round RT-PCR employed HTBI primers, with a second-round multiplex PCR after it. One entry per CDR3 protein, called by TCRdb with MiXCR from the multiplex PCR reads. The top ten hold approximately 46% of the sample, which has 650,000 to 900,000 distinct CDR3 sequences, roughly 40% seen once. The sample comprised peripheral blood. The source of this sequence is an adult man with Graves' ophthalmopathy. The rearrangement joins TRBV25-1 to TRBJ1-5, with TRBD1 as a possible D gene (5 bases). As DNA, the CDR3 is TGTGCCAGCAGTTGGGGAGGGGGCAATCAGCCCCAGCATTTT. Amino acid sequence: CASSWGGGNQPQHF.